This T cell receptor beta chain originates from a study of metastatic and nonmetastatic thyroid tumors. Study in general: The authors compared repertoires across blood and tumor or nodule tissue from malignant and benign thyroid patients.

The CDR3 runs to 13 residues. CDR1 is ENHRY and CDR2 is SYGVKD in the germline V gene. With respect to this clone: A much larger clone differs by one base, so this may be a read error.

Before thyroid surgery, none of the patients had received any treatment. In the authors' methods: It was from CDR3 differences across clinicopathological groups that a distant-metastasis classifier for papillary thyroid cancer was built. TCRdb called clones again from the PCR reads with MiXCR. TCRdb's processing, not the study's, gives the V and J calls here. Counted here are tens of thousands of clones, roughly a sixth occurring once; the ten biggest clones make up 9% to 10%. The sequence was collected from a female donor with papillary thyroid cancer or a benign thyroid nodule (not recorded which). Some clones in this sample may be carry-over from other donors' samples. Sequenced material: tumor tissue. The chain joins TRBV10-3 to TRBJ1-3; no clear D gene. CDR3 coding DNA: TGTGCCATCAAAAGGAGCGACGGAAACACCACATATTTT. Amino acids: CAIKRSDGNTTYF.